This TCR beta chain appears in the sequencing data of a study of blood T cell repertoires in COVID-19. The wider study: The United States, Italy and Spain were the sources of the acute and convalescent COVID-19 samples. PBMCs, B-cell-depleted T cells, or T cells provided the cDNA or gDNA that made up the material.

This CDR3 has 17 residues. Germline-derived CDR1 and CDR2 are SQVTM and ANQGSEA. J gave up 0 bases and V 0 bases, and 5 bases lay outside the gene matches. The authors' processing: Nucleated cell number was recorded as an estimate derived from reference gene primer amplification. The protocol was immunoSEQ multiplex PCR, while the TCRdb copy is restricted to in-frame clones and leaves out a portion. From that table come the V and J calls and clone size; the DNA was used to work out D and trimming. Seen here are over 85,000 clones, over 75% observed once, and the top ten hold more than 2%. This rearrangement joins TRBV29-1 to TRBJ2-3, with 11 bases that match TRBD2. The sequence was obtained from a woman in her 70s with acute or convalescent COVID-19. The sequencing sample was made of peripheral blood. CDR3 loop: CSVEEGLAGGSTDTQYF. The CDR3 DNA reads TGCAGCGTTGAAGAGGGTCTAGCGGGGGGTAGCACAGATACGCAGTATTTT.